Sequencing of this T cell receptor beta chain was carried out in a study of post-analysis software for immune sequencing data. Looking at the study overall: The disease courses covered relapsing-remitting, secondary progressive and progressive-relapsing multiple sclerosis.

Study-level points and caveats: Analysis by F measure revealed that same-batch samples clustered strongly together. Controls significantly exceeded multiple sclerosis patients in normalized Chao1 diversity.

This clonotype came up many times. Its antigen is not identified. Libraries were made from TCR beta cDNA, and they carried unique molecular identifiers. The yield from approximately 1 to 10 million T cells was around 500,000 cDNA molecules in total. MiXCR, applied by TCRdb to the PCR reads, yields one record per CDR3 protein. Altogether just over 250,000 distinct CDR3 sequences are present, less than 40% being singletons, with the ten largest covering around 4.7%. Sequenced sample: blood. This sequence originates from a girl aged 10 to 17 with multiple sclerosis.

Here the CDR3 reads CASSYEVKSTDTQYF. DNA of the CDR3: TGTGCCAGCAGTTATGAGGTTAAAAGCACAGATACGCAGTATTTT. The chain has TRBV6-2 or TRBV6-3 and TRBJ2-3, with unresolved D. Germline V gene lookup returns CDR1 MNHEY and CDR2 SVGEGT. V lost 3 bases and J lost 0, with 10 bases in between. The CDR3 is 15 amino acids.